This T cell receptor (beta chain) was sequenced for a study of blood T cell repertoires in COVID-19. Looking at the study overall: PBMCs, B-cell-depleted T cells, or T cells were the source of the cDNA or gDNA that made up the material.

Recruited during active infection, patients (from Seattle) were subsequently followed longitudinally. The germline CDR1 and CDR2 sequences are KGHDR and SFDVKD. V shed 4 bases, J shed 0 bases, and the junction held 7 bases outside the gene matches. The length of the CDR3 is 16 residues. In the original analysis: Nucleated cell counts were estimated from reference gene primer amplification. Generated by immunoSEQ multiplex PCR, the TCRdb table keeps only in-frame clones and is missing some. That table supplies the V and J calls and clone size; D and trimming were determined from the DNA. The sample contains 80,000 or so clones, 85% of which appear only once.

The rearrangement joins TRBV24-1 to TRBJ2-7; 8 bases align to TRBD1. The sequence derives from a man aged 55 to 69 with COVID-19, enrolled during active disease. The material sequenced was peripheral blood. The CDR3 is CATSDPRQGTSYEQYF. The CDR3 region has the DNA TGTGCCACCAGTGACCCCCGACAGGGGACCTCCTACGAGCAGTACTTC.